Included here is one T cell receptor beta chain sequence, with context. The data were obtained in a study of blood T cell repertoires in COVID-19. The wider study: Collection of acute and convalescent COVID-19 samples took place in the United States, Italy and Spain. PBMCs, B-cell-depleted T cells, or T cells provided the cDNA or gDNA that made up the material.

Original methodology: Amplification of reference gene primers was used by the study to estimate nucleated cell counts. Sequenced by immunoSEQ multiplex PCR; TCRdb stores in-frame clones only, minus some. That table gives V, J and clone size, and the DNA gave D and trimming. The sample has roughly 220,000 clones, about 85% seen once. Between the trimmed V and J ends, which lost 11 bases and 2 bases, there was a span of 12 bases. Germline V CDR1 and CDR2: ENHRY, SYGVKD. The CDR3 runs 12 residues. V is TRBV10-3 and J is TRBJ1-1; D is perhaps TRBD1 (6 bases). The sequenced sample consisted of peripheral blood. This TCR was sampled from a woman between 50 and 59 years old with COVID-19, enrolled during active disease. This chain's CDR3 is CASRQVNTEAFF. The CDR3 DNA follows: TGTGCCTCCCGACAGGTAAACACTGAAGCTTTCTTT.